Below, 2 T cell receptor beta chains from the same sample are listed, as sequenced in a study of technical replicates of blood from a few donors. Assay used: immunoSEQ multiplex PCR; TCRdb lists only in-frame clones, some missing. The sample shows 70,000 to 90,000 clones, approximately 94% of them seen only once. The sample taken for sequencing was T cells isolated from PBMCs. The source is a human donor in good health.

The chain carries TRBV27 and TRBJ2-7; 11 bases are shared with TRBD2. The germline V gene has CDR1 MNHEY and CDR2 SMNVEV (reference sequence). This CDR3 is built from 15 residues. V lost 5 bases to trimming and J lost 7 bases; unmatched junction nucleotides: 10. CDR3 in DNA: TGTGCCAGCAGTCCGTCACTAGCGGGAGATAATGAGCAGTACTTC. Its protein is CASSPSLAGDNEQYF.

CDR3 amino acids: CASSQGELAVTDTQYF. DNA of the CDR3: TGTGCCAGCAGCCAAGGGGAACTAGCGGTCACAGATACGCAGTATTTT. J is TRBJ2-3 and V is TRBV4-2; TRBD2 agrees at 8 bases. Per the germline V gene, CDR1 is LGHNA and CDR2 is YNFKEQ. Unmatched junction bases numbered 5, after V lost 1 base and J lost 2 bases. The CDR3 covers 16 residues.